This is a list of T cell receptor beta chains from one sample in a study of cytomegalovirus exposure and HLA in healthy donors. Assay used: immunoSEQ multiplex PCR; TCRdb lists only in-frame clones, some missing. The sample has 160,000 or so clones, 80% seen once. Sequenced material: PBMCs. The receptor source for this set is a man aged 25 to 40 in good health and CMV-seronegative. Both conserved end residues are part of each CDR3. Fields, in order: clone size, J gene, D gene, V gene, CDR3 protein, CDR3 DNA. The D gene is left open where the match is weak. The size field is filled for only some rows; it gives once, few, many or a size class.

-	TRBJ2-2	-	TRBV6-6	CASSYSRVGSGELFF	TGTGCCAGCAGTTACTCCAGGGTTGGTTCCGGGGAGCTGTTTTTT
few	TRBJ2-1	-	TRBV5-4	CASSRVTGEQFF	TGTGCCAGCAGCCGTGTGACGGGTGAGCAGTTCTTC
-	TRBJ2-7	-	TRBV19	CASSIPDYSYEQYF	TGTGCCAGTAGTATACCGGACTACTCCTACGAGCAGTACTTC
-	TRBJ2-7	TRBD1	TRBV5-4	CASSLPGQGSYEQYF	TGTGCCAGCAGCCTCCCGGGACAGGGGTCCTACGAGCAGTACTTC
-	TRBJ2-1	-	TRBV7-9	CASSHRLSSYNEQFF	TGTGCCAGCAGCCACCGCTTGAGCTCCTACAATGAGCAGTTCTTC
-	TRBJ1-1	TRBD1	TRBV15	CATSATGDTEAFF	TGTGCCACCAGTGCGACAGGGGACACTGAAGCTTTCTTT
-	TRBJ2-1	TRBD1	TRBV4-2	CASSQVRGNEQFF	TGTGCCAGCAGCCAAGTCAGGGGGAATGAGCAGTTCTTC
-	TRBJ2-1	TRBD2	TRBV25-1	CASSGYGTSGNNEQFF	TGTGCCAGCAGTGGATACGGGACTAGCGGGAACAATGAGCAGTTCTTC
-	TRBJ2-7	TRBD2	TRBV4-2	CASSQEGGAGGYEQYF	TGTGCCAGCAGCCAAGAAGGGGGAGCGGGGGGGTACGAGCAGTACTTC
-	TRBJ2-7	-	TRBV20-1	CSPFREYEQYF	TGCAGCCCTTTCAGGGAATACGAGCAGTACTTC
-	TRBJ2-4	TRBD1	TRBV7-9	CASRTGGENIQYF	TGTGCCAGCAGGACAGGGGGAGAAAACATTCAGTACTTC
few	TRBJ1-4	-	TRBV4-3	CASSRLGALTNEKLFF	TGCGCCAGCAGCCGCCTGGGAGCCCTTACTAATGAAAAACTGTTTTTT
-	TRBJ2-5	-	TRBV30	CAWSRGAQETQYF	TGTGCCTGGAGTCGGGGGGCGCAAGAGACCCAGTACTTC
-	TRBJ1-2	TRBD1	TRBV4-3	CASSQQTGNNYGYTF	TGCGCCAGCAGCCAACAGACAGGGAATAACTATGGCTACACCTTC
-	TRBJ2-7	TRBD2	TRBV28	CASSFPKISGRATYEQYF	TGTGCCAGCAGTTTCCCTAAAATCAGCGGGAGGGCCACCTACGAGCAGTACTTC
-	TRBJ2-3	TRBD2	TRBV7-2	CASSLVTMAGGNTDTQYF	TGTGCCAGCAGCTTAGTCACGATGGCGGGGGGGAACACAGATACGCAGTATTTT
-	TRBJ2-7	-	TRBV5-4	CASSLGQKPYEQYF	TGTGCCAGCAGCTTGGGGCAGAAACCCTACGAGCAGTACTTC
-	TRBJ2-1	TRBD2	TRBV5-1	CASSTTSVGEQFF	TGCGCCAGCAGCACTACTAGCGTTGGTGAGCAGTTCTTC
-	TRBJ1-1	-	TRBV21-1	CASSNGEGNTEAFF	TGTGCCAGCAGCAACGGTGAGGGAAACACTGAAGCTTTCTTT
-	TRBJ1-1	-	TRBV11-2	CASSPQSNTEAFF	TGTGCCAGCAGCCCGCAGTCGAACACTGAAGCTTTCTTT
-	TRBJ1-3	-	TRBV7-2	CASSTTTGPGNTIYF	TGTGCCAGCAGCACTACCACAGGGCCTGGAAACACCATATATTTT
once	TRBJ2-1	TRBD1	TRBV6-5	CASSSTGQRGGVEQFF	TGTGCCAGCAGTTCAACGGGACAGCGTGGGGGCGTTGAGCAGTTCTTC
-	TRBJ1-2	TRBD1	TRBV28	CASSFLWVGRGNGYTF	TGTGCCAGCAGTTTTCTGTGGGTCGGCAGGGGGAATGGCTACACCTTC
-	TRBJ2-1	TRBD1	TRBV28	CASTPGGQGAYEQFF	TGTGCCAGCACCCCCGGGGGACAGGGGGCGTATGAGCAGTTCTTC
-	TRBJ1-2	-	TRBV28	CASSPEGVPSYGYTF	TGTGCCAGCAGCCCCGAGGGGGTCCCTTCTTATGGCTACACCTTC
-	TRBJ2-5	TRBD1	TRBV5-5	CASSSGQAALQETQYF	TGTGCCAGCAGCTCGGGACAGGCTGCCCTACAAGAGACCCAGTACTTC
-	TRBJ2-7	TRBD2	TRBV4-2	CASSSIATSGYEQYF	TGTGCCAGCAGCTCTATAGCGACTAGCGGTTACGAGCAGTACTTC
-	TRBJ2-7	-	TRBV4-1	CASSQPTQRYEQYF	TGCGCCAGCAGCCAGCCGACACAAAGATACGAGCAGTACTTC
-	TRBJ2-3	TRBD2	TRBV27	CASAGLVSTDTQYF	TGTGCCAGCGCGGGACTAGTTTCCACAGATACGCAGTATTTT
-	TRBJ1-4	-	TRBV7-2	CASNIGGSMGEKLFF	TGTGCCAGCAATATCGGGGGGAGTATGGGTGAAAAACTGTTTTTT
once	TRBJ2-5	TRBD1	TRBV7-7	CASSQETGKPQETQYF	TGTGCTAGCAGCCAAGAGACAGGGAAACCCCAAGAGACCCAGTACTTC
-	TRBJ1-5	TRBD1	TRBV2	CASKGGGQRNQPQHF	TGTGCCAGCAAAGGAGGGGGACAGCGCAATCAGCCCCAGCATTTT
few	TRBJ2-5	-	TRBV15	CATSRVFYQETQYF	TGTGCCACCAGCAGAGTGTTCTATCAAGAGACCCAGTACTTC
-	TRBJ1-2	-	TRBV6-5	CASSYEPGPYGYTF	TGTGCCAGCAGTTATGAGCCAGGCCCCTATGGCTACACCTTC
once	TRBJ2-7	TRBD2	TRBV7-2	CASSSPGLAGLTYEQYF	TGTGCCAGCAGCTCGCCGGGACTAGCGGGACTGACCTACGAGCAGTACTTC
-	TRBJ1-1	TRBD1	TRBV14	CASSRQGQGYTEAFF	TGTGCCAGCAGCCGGCAGGGACAGGGTTACACTGAAGCTTTCTTT
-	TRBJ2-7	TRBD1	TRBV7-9	CASSYQAGTGRYEQYF	TGTGCCAGCAGCTACCAAGCCGGGACAGGGAGATACGAGCAGTACTTC
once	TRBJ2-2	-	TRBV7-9	CASSPDRNTGELFF	TGTGCCAGCAGCCCCGACAGGAACACCGGGGAGCTGTTTTTT
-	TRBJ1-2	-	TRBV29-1	CSVEGSWNGYTF	TGCAGCGTTGAGGGCAGTTGGAATGGCTACACCTTC
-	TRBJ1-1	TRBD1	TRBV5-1	CASSLDRGSLDTEAFF	TGCGCCAGCAGCTTGGACAGGGGGTCGTTAGACACTGAAGCTTTCTTT
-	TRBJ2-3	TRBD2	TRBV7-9	CASSRGLAGKETGDTQYF	TGTGCCAGCAGCAGGGGACTAGCGGGGAAGGAAACAGGAGATACGCAGTATTTT
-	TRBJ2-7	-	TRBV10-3	CAISGRGGKNSYEQYF	TGTGCCATCAGTGGAAGGGGCGGGAAGAACTCCTACGAGCAGTACTTC
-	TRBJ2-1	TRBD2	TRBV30	CAWRRLAGEGEQFF	TGTGCCTGGAGAAGACTAGCGGGAGAGGGTGAGCAGTTCTTC
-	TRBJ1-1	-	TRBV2	CASSAAGAATEAFF	TGTGCCAGCAGCGCGGCTGGGGCGGCCACTGAAGCTTTCTTT
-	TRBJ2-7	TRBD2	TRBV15	CATSRDKGDGGRAGDEQYF	TGTGCCACCAGCAGAGATAAGGGGGACGGCGGGAGGGCCGGCGACGAGCAGTACTTC
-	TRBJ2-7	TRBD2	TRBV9	CASSVGSGGYEQYF	TGTGCCAGCAGCGTAGGTAGCGGGGGTTACGAGCAGTACTTC
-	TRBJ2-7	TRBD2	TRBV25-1	CASSGVGGGYEQYF	TGTGCCAGCAGTGGGGTGGGGGGGGGCTACGAGCAGTACTTC
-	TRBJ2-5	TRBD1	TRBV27	CASTRTGGHQETQYF	TGTGCCAGCACCCGAACAGGGGGTCACCAAGAGACCCAGTACTTC
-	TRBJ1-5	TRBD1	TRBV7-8	CASSPTGGVPQPQHF	TGTGCCAGCAGCCCGACAGGGGGAGTGCCTCAGCCCCAGCATTTT
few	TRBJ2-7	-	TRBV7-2	CASSLDRRYEQYF	TGTGCCAGCAGCTTAGACAGACGCTACGAGCAGTACTTC
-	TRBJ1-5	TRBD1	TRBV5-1	CASSLGGTGVNQPQHF	TGCGCCAGCAGCTTGGGTGGGACAGGGGTTAATCAGCCCCAGCATTTT